The present entry profiles one T cell receptor beta chain with its context. The data were taken from a study of blood T cell repertoires in COVID-19. Germline V gene lookup returns CDR1 LNHDA and CDR2 SQIVND (reference sequence). The V and J ends lost 6 bases and 7 bases respectively, with 22 bases between them. CDR3 length: 17 amino acids. Original handling: Reference gene primer amplification in the assay estimated nucleated cell counts. TCRdb keeps only in-frame clones here, not all; method: immunoSEQ multiplex PCR. From that table come the V and J calls and clone size; the DNA was used to work out D and trimming. The table includes a few hundred thousand clones, 84% detected once.

The chain couples TRBV19 to TRBJ1-6; D remains unclear. Specimen: peripheral blood. The clonotype originates from a person aged 70 to 80 with COVID-19, enrolled during active disease. The CDR3 loop is CASRERPRQLGNSPLHF. The CDR3 DNA sequence: TGTGCCAGTAGGGAGCGTCCCCGGCAGCTTGGGAATTCACCCCTCCACTTT.